Shown below are 19 T cell receptor beta chains from a single sample sequenced in a study of blood T cell repertoires in COVID-19. Using immunoSEQ multiplex PCR, the repertoire was profiled, and TCRdb retains in-frame clones only, with some absent. The sample carries about 160,000 clones, roughly four fifths recorded once. What was sequenced was peripheral blood. The receptors come from a woman aged 80 or older with acute or convalescent COVID-19.

The chain employs TRBV4-3 and TRBJ1-2; TRBD1 is a possible D gene (6 bases). The CDR3 runs to 14 residues. The V end was cut by 0 bases, the J end by 4 bases, with 9 bases between. Per the germline V gene, CDR1 is LGHNA and CDR2 is YSLEER. For the CDR3, the DNA is TGCGCCAGCAGCCAAGACGGCAGGGGCTATGGCTACACCTTC. This sequence encodes CASSQDGRGYGYTF.

This chain links TRBV3-1 (or the pseudogene TRBV3-2) with TRBJ2-7; TRBD2 is a possible D gene (6 bases). The CDR3 runs 12 residues. CDR1 LGHDT and CDR2 YNNKEL come from the germline V gene (reference sequence). Trimming removed 3 bases from V and 3 bases from J, with 6 bases in between. The CDR3 spells CASSQRGYEQYF. Written as DNA, the CDR3 is TGTGCCAGCAGCCAGCGGGGCTACGAGCAGTACTTC.

The chain couples TRBV5-1 to TRBJ2-4, with 11 nucleotides matching TRBD2. Trimming took 4 bases from V and 7 from J; bases not matched to a gene: 4. The germline CDR1 and CDR2 sequences are SGHRS and YFSETQ. The CDR3 length is 14 residues. Written as DNA, the CDR3 is TGCGCCAGCAGCACAACTAGCGGGAGTAACATTCAGTACTTC. Residues: CASSTTSGSNIQYF.

This clone has a single count. The rearrangement uses TRBV7-2 and TRBJ1-1; D gene ambiguous. Deletions cut 2 bases from V and 11 bases from J, with 12 bases between. The CDR3 is 12 amino acids. Germline CDR1 and CDR2: SGHTA and FQGNSA. As DNA, the CDR3 is TGTGCCAGCAGCTTACAGAGGGCGGCTGCTTTCTTT. This translates into CASSLQRAAAFF.

This clone came up a few times. The genes are TRBV3-1 (or the pseudogene TRBV3-2) and TRBJ2-3, with 8 bases lining up with TRBD1. There are 15 residues in the CDR3. V trimming: 1 base; J trimming: 5 bases; junction bases outside the gene matches: 5. CDR1 and CDR2 (germline): LGHDT, YNNKEL (reference sequence). CDR3 protein: CASSQGTGFRDTQYF. The DNA for the CDR3 is TGTGCCAGCAGCCAAGGGACAGGGTTTCGAGATACGCAGTATTTT.

Turning to this clone: At one end the junction does not follow the germline gene, possibly because of a read error. The chain employs TRBV15 and TRBJ1-6; the D gene is possibly TRBD1 (6 bases). The CDR3 is 14 residues long. Germline V gives CDR1 LNHNV, CDR2 YYDKDF (reference sequence). The CDR3 region has the DNA TGTGCCACTAGCAGGGACACCTTTAATTCACCCCTCCACTTT. Its translation: CATSRDTFNSPLHF.

This rearrangement joins TRBV19 to TRBJ2-7, with 7 bases lining up with TRBD1. The CDR3 has 14 amino acids. Trimming took 4 bases from V and 2 from J; bases not matched to a gene: 5. The germline gives CDR1 LNHDA, CDR2 SQIVND (reference sequence). The CDR3 loop reads CASSNPGQAYEQYF. The CDR3 DNA sequence: TGTGCCAGTAGTAACCCTGGACAGGCCTACGAGCAGTACTTC.

The rearrangement joins TRBV7-2 to TRBJ1-5, with 9 bases fitting TRBD1. V shed 5 bases and J 7 bases; nucleotides not matched to a gene: 6. The CDR3 spans 14 residues. The germline V gene has CDR1 SGHTA and CDR2 FQGNSA. The DNA for the CDR3 is TGTGCCAGCAGCGTGCCGGGACAGGGCCAGCCCCAGCATTTT. Protein sequence: CASSVPGQGQPQHF.

The CDR3, as DNA: TGTGCCAGCAGTTATCCCACCGGGTTCTCCTATGGCTACACCTTC. It codes for CASSYPTGFSYGYTF. V and J are TRBV6-2 or TRBV6-3 and TRBJ1-2; the D is unclear. V dropped 3 bases and J dropped 4 bases, with 15 bases sitting between them. The germline V gene encodes CDR1 MNHEY and CDR2 SVGEGT. The CDR3 is 15 residues long.

The chain recombines TRBV5-1 with TRBJ2-3; D call uncertain. V was trimmed by 1 base and J by 4 bases, leaving 4 bases between them. CDR1 is SGHRS, CDR2 YFSETQ, per germline. The CDR3 extends over 12 amino acids. The CDR3 nucleotides are TGCGCCAGCAGCTTGTCCGCAGATACGCAGTATTTT. It yields the protein CASSLSADTQYF.

The V call is TRBV11-2, the J call TRBJ2-1, with 16 bases aligning to TRBD2. Germline CDR1 SGHAT, CDR2 FQNNGV. The length of the CDR3 is 19 residues. The V segment lost 0 bases and the J segment 2 bases; nucleotides outside the gene matches: 4. CDR3 protein: CASSLDPGTSGRAYNEQFF. CDR3 DNA sequence: TGTGCCAGCAGCTTAGATCCAGGGACTAGCGGGAGGGCCTACAATGAGCAGTTCTTC.

The chain employs TRBV6-5 and TRBJ2-5; no reliable D call. The CDR3 has 13 amino acids. CDR1 and CDR2 from the germline V gene are MNHEY and SVGAGI. Trimming cost V 4 bases and J 1 base, with 7 bases left between them. CDR3 residues: CASSLRVQETQYF. DNA for the CDR3: TGTGCCAGCAGTTTACGGGTCCAAGAGACCCAGTACTTC.

J is TRBJ2-1 and V is TRBV6-5, with D uncertain. The CDR3 consists of 13 residues. V was shortened by 6 bases and J by 9 bases, with 15 bases between the two germline ends. Germline CDR1 reads MNHEY; CDR2 reads SVGAGI. The CDR3 spells CASRGTQRTEQFF. CDR3 bases: TGTGCCAGCAGGGGTACCCAGCGAACTGAGCAGTTCTTC.

The chain joins TRBV7-9 to TRBJ1-5, with 10 positions matching TRBD1. V lost 5 bases, J lost 6 bases, and 4 bases stayed unmatched. Germline V gives CDR1 SEHNR, CDR2 FQNEAQ (reference sequence). CDR3 length: 14 residues. The chain's CDR3 is CASSTGTGVQPQHF. The CDR3 DNA sequence: TGTGCCAGCAGCACCGGGACAGGGGTTCAGCCCCAGCATTTT.

The J gene is TRBJ2-4, the V gene TRBV2; D is undetermined. CDR1 and CDR2 from the germline V gene are SNHLY and FYNNEI. V lost 2 bases and J 10 bases, leaving 9 bases between the germline ends. The CDR3 has 12 amino acids. CDR3 amino acids: CASSELRRIQYF. In DNA, the CDR3 is TGTGCCAGCAGTGAATTGAGGAGAATTCAGTACTTC. Complete variable domain (other parts from reference TRBV2 and TRBJ2-4): EPEVTQTPSHQVTQMGQEVILRCVPISNHLYFYWYRQILGQKVEFLVSFYNNEISEKSEIFDDQFSVERPDGSNFTLKIRSTKLEDSAMYFCASSELRRIQYFGAGTRLSVL.

This clone is a singleton in its sample. CDR3 bases: TGTGCCACCAGTGATTCAGTCACGAACACCGGGGAGCTGTTTTTT. This sequence encodes CATSDSVTNTGELFF. The chain has TRBV24-1 and TRBJ2-2; D gene unclear. The CDR3 is 15 residues long. The germline gives CDR1 KGHDR, CDR2 SFDVKD. Trimming removed 2 bases at V and 0 bases at J, with 6 bases between.

The chain combines TRBV28 with TRBJ2-7; D might be TRBD1 (6 bases). The CDR3 runs to 13 residues. CDR1 and CDR2 from the germline V gene are MDHEN and SYDVKM. V dropped 6 bases and J dropped 2 bases, with 11 bases sitting between them. The CDR3 here is CASSLRQAYEQYF. Here the CDR3 DNA reads TGTGCCAGCAGCCTTCGACAGGCCTACGAGCAGTACTTC.

V gene TRBV18 combines with J gene TRBJ1-2; D unclear. The CDR3 length is 14 residues. Germline V gives CDR1 KGHSH, CDR2 LQKENI. Deletions cut 3 bases from V and 5 bases from J, with 13 bases between. CDR3 bases: TGTGCCAGCTCACCGCCGGGAAGGAAATATGGCTACACCTTC. As protein: CASSPPGRKYGYTF.

The J gene is TRBJ2-1, the V gene TRBV3-1 (or the pseudogene TRBV3-2); 14 bases align to TRBD2. V was pared by 0 bases and J by 0 bases, with 7 bases of the junction left unmatched. The CDR3 loop spans 20 amino acids. Germline V CDR1 and CDR2: LGHDT, YNNKEL (reference sequence). CDR3 DNA: TGTGCCAGCAGCCAAGAAGGCATCGGGACTAGCGGGAGCTCCTACAATGAGCAGTTCTTC. This sequence encodes CASSQEGIGTSGSSYNEQFF.